A selection of T cell receptor beta chains follows, all from one sample in a study of T cells in Graves' hyperthyroidism and ophthalmopathy. TCRdb ran MiXCR on the multiplex PCR reads and lists one entry per CDR3 protein. Of roughly 520,000 distinct CDR3 sequences listed, about 24% are singletons. Sequencing used blood. The receptor source for this set is a woman aged 25 to 45 with Graves' ophthalmopathy. Both conserved end residues are part of each CDR3. The order of the fields is V gene, D gene, J gene, clone size, CDR3 DNA, CDR3 protein. D genes are given only for firm matches. A clone size is listed for some rows: how often the clone was seen (once, few, many), or a class if it is expanded.

>TRBV18|TRBD1|TRBJ2-7|.
TGTGCCAGCTCAATCGGACAGGGGGAGTACGAGCAGTACTTC
CASSIGQGEYEQYF
>TRBV2|.|TRBJ2-2|few
TGTGCCAGCAGAGAAACATCGTGGGACCCCCAGAAAAGCGACGGCGGGGAGCTGTTTTTT
CASRETSWDPQKSDGGELFF
>TRBV6-1|.|TRBJ1-1|.
TGTGCCAGCGGCCAGGATCTAGGGACATTAGACACTGAAGCTTTCTTT
CASGQDLGTLDTEAFF
>TRBV6-1|.|TRBJ1-3|.
TGTGCCAGCAGTCCACTGACCTTAACTGGAAACACCATATATTTT
CASSPLTLTGNTIYF
>TRBV20-1|.|TRBJ1-5|many
TGCAGTGCTAGCCAGGGTGGGAATCAGCCCCAGCATTTT
CSASQGGNQPQHF
>TRBV19|.|TRBJ1-1|.
TGTGCCAGTAGTTTCGAAATCAGAGGGGCTGAAGCTTTCTTT
CASSFEIRGAEAFF
>TRBV16|.|TRBJ1-1|many
TGTGCCAGCAGCCAAGTTTATGCGCAGGGTGGGGCTGAAGCTTTCTTT
CASSQVYAQGGAEAFF
>TRBV20-1|TRBD1|TRBJ1-5|many
TGCAGTGCTAGGCAGGACAGGGGACCCAATCAGCCCCAGCATTTT
CSARQDRGPNQPQHF
>TRBV28|TRBD1|TRBJ2-7|.
TGTGCCAGCAGTAGACCGGGACAGGGGCTAAGCGAGCAGTACTTC
CASSRPGQGLSEQYF
>TRBV30|.|TRBJ1-5|.
TGTGCCTGGAGTGAAGGTCTGGGTCAGCCCCAGCATTTT
CAWSEGLGQPQHF
>TRBV7-2|.|TRBJ2-7|many
TGTGCCAGCAGCTTAGCCGGCGGGGAGTCCTACGAGCAGTACTTC
CASSLAGGESYEQYF
>TRBV12-3/TRBV12-4|TRBD1|TRBJ1-2|many
TGTGCCAGCAGTCCCGGGACAGGGGCTGATGGCTACACCTTC
CASSPGTGADGYTF
>TRBV2|.|TRBJ1-5|few
TGTGCCAGCAGAAGACAAGGTCAGCCCCAGCATTTT
CASRRQGQPQHF
>TRBV12-3/TRBV12-4|TRBD1|TRBJ1-2|many
TGTGCCAGCAGTTTAGAGTCCAAACAGGGGGACCTCTATGGCTACACCTTC
CASSLESKQGDLYGYTF
>TRBV6-2/TRBV6-3|.|TRBJ1-5|many
TGTGCCAGCAGCCAAACCGTCGCCCGGAATAGCAATCAGCCCCAGCATTTT
CASSQTVARNSNQPQHF
>TRBV28|.|TRBJ2-7|many
TGTGCCAGCAGTTGGTCAGACTCCTACGAGCAGTACTTC
CASSWSDSYEQYF
>TRBV29-1|.|TRBJ1-1|many
TGCAGCGTTGCCCTGACAGCAAACACTGAAGCTTTCTTT
CSVALTANTEAFF
>TRBV20-1|TRBD1|TRBJ2-7|.
TGCAGTGCTAGAGCGTTAAAGGGACAGGGTGACGAGCAGTACTTC
CSARALKGQGDEQYF
>TRBV24-1|.|TRBJ1-1|.
TGTGCCACCAGGAACCCAGGGAACACTGAAGCTTTCTTT
CATRNPGNTEAFF
>TRBV20-1|.|TRBJ2-7|.
TGCAGTGCCCGTATCCCCAGGGTTTCCTACGAGCAGTACTTC
CSARIPRVSYEQYF
>TRBV6-1|TRBD2|TRBJ2-7|few
TGTGCCAGCAGTGAGGGTAGCGGGGGCTCCTACGAGCAGTACTTC
CASSEGSGGSYEQYF
>TRBV12-3/TRBV12-4|TRBD1|TRBJ1-5|.
TGTGCCAGCATGGGACAGGGGGCTGAGTTCAATCAGCCCCAGCATTTT
CASMGQGAEFNQPQHF
>TRBV3-1|.|TRBJ2-5|.
TGTGCCAGCAGCCAAGTAAGAGGACAGCAAGAGACCCAGTACTTC
CASSQVRGQQETQYF
>TRBV6-2/TRBV6-3|.|TRBJ2-3|many
TGTGCCCCCGCGGGTAGTAGGACAGATACGCAGTATTTT
CAPAGSRTDTQYF
>TRBV10-3|TRBD1|TRBJ2-2|many
TGTGCCGTCGACAGGGTGACCGGGGAGCTGTTTTTT
CAVDRVTGELFF